A single sample gave rise to the 7 T cell receptor beta chains below, sequenced in a study of shared clonotypes between healthy human individuals. Sequencing used immunoSEQ multiplex PCR; TCRdb keeps in-frame clones, though not all of them. The sample includes about 2,200,000 clones, 90% to 95% seen only once; the top ten take 1.5% to 2%. It was CD45RO-negative cells, positively selected for CCR7, that made up naive CD8 cells, with terminally differentiated effector memory CD45RA+ cells excluded. Sequenced input: naive CD8+ T cells from PBMCs. Source of these receptors: a man between 18 and 35 years old in good health. Some clones in this sample may be carry-over from other donors' samples.

This clone appeared once. This sequence joins TRBV6-6 and TRBJ2-7; 14 nucleotides align to TRBD2. V lost 6 bases to trimming and J lost 7 bases; unmatched junction nucleotides: 11. The CDR3 runs to 16 residues. The V gene's germline CDR1 is MNHNY and CDR2 SVGAGI (reference sequence). CDR3 sequence: CASSLGTSGSLGEQYF. For the CDR3, the DNA is TGTGCCAGCAGCCTAGGGACTAGCGGGAGTCTGGGGGAGCAGTACTTC.

J is TRBJ2-3 and V is TRBV29-1, with D tentatively TRBD1 or TRBD2 (6 bases each). The CDR3 has 15 residues. Germline CDR1 is SQVTM and CDR2 is ANQGSEA. V dropped 5 bases and J dropped 5 bases, with 20 bases sitting between them. CDR3 in amino acids: CSVLVAQRGVDTQYF. The DNA for the CDR3 is TGCAGCGTTCTGGTAGCCCAGAGGGGGGTAGATACGCAGTATTTT.

The rearrangement uses TRBV27 and TRBJ1-1, with a weak D call TRBD1 (6 bases). The germline V gene has CDR1 MNHEY and CDR2 SMNVEV (reference sequence). Trimming took 3 bases from V and 1 from J, leaving 15 bases between them. There are 16 residues in the CDR3. This CDR3 is CASSFSPTGANTEAFF. The CDR3 DNA reads TGTGCCAGCAGTTTTTCCCCGACAGGAGCGAACACTGAAGCTTTCTTT.

This clone has a single count. CDR3 in amino acids: CAWSDVAGVTAIRPDTQYF. CDR3 sequence (DNA): TGTGCCTGGAGTGACGTAGCGGGAGTTACTGCCATCCGTCCAGATACGCAGTATTTT. The chain carries TRBV30 and TRBJ2-3; 9 bases match TRBD2. Germline V gene sequence: CDR1 GTSNPN, CDR2 SVGIG (reference sequence). Germline trimming cut 1 base from V and 4 bases from J; bases unmatched to any gene: 18. The CDR3 contains 19 residues.

About this clone: The sample holds other DNA sequences that translate to the same CDR3. The chain couples TRBV27 to TRBJ2-3, with no clear D. The CDR3 loop spans 13 amino acids. Trimming shortened V by 5 bases and J by 0 bases, and 6 bases separated the two germline ends. Germline CDR1 reads MNHEY; CDR2 reads SMNVEV (reference sequence). This CDR3 reads CASSPTSTDTQYF. The CDR3 nucleotides are TGTGCCAGCAGTCCGACTAGCACAGATACGCAGTATTTT.

The chain uses TRBV5-1 and TRBJ2-5, with 9 bases fitting TRBD2. With V trimmed by 4 bases and J by 7 bases, 17 bases remained unmatched. The CDR3 is 17 amino acids. Germline V gene sequence: CDR1 SGHRS, CDR2 YFSETQ. The CDR3 region is CASSPGRRDSGRGTQYF. CDR3 coding DNA: TGCGCCAGCAGCCCGGGCAGGAGGGATAGCGGGAGAGGGACCCAGTACTTC.

V usage is TRBV6-5 and J usage is TRBJ2-3, with TRBD2 matching 7 bases. Germline CDR1 MNHEY, CDR2 SVGAGI. V lost 6 bases and J lost 4; bases outside the gene matches: 10. This CDR3 is 15 amino acids long. The CDR3 DNA is TGTGCCAGCAGCCCCGAGCGGGAAGCGGCAGATACGCAGTATTTT. Translated: CASSPEREAADTQYF.